The 28 T cell receptor beta chains in this list originate from one sample, sequenced in a study of CD8+CD57+ T cells in acquired aplastic anemia. All patients picked for sequencing had shown, by flow cytometry, an expansion of CD8+CD57+ cells. According to the study, genomic DNA was the template for TCR beta VDJ and CDR3 profiling. TCRdb reprocessed the reads with MiXCR, giving one entry per CDR3 protein. The sample shows 150,000 to 200,000 distinct CDR3 sequences, roughly 45% of them seen only once. Sequencing used sorted CD4+, CD8+, or CD8+CD57+ T cells (not recorded which) from PBMCs. Receptors originate from a human donor with aplastic anemia.

This clonotype showed up just once. A much larger clone sits a single nucleotide away, making a read error possible. The chain couples TRBV6-1 to TRBJ1-5, with D perhaps matching TRBD1 (5 bases). The CDR3 has 15 residues. V was cut by 7 bases and J by 1 base, with 14 bases left in between. From germline, CDR1 is MNHNS and CDR2 SASEGT. CDR3 region: CASTPRGSSNQPQHF. CDR3 coding DNA: TGTGCCAGCACCCCCCGGGGGAGCAGCAATCAGCCCCAGCATTTT.

A remark on this clonotype: A much larger clone differs by one base, so this may be a read error. The CDR3: CAGRKTSGAYNEQFF. The CDR3 region has the DNA TGTGCCGGCAGAAAGACTAGCGGGGCGTACAATGAGCAGTTCTTC. V is TRBV6-1 and J is TRBJ2-1; 11 positions agree with TRBD2. The germline CDR1 and CDR2 sequences are MNHNS and SASEGT. This CDR3 has 15 residues.

CDR3 bases: TGTGCCAGCAGGCCGACTAGCGCGTACGAGCAGTACTTC. Translated, it gives CASRPTSAYEQYF. The chain links TRBV7-9 to TRBJ2-7, with 8 bases that match TRBD2. The germline V gene has CDR1 SEHNR and CDR2 FQNEAQ (reference sequence). V lost 6 bases, J lost 4 bases, and 5 bases stayed unmatched. The CDR3 extends over 13 amino acids.

Comments on this clonotype: The junction and the germline gene differ at one end; a read error may be behind it. The chain employs TRBV20-1 and TRBJ1-2, with D tentatively TRBD1 (6 bases). Germline-derived CDR1 and CDR2 are DFQATT and SNEGSKA (reference sequence). The CDR3 contains 13 residues. The CDR3 DNA reads as TGCAGTGCCAGAGGGGGATCTAACTATGGCTACACCTTC. This translates into CSARGGSNYGYTF.

This clonotype was picked up many times. The V call is TRBV11-3, the J call TRBJ2-3; D is possibly TRBD1 (5 bases). V was pared by 5 bases and J by 5 bases, with 14 bases between. From germline, CDR1 is SGHNT and CDR2 YENEEA. This CDR3 spans 14 amino acids. This chain's CDR3 is CASSPGQHEDTQYF. The CDR3, as DNA: TGTGCCAGCAGCCCCGGACAACATGAAGATACGCAGTATTTT. The variable domain in full, completed from reference TRBV11-3 and TRBJ2-3, reads EAGVVQSPRYKIIEKKQPVAFWCNPISGHNTLYWYLQNLGQGPELLIRYENEEAVDDSQLPKDRFSAERLKGVDSTLKIQPAELGDSAVYLCASSPGQHEDTQYFGPGTRLTVL.

This clonotype was detected ten times or more. The chain is built from TRBV19 and TRBJ1-1, with a tentative D call TRBD1 (6 bases). This CDR3 is built from 13 residues. The V end was cut by 1 base, the J end by 8 bases, with 11 bases between. Germline V gene data show CDR1 as LNHDA and CDR2 as SQIVND (reference sequence). CDR3 residues: CASSIVTGNEAFF. The CDR3 bases are TGTGCCAGTAGTATAGTCACAGGGAACGAAGCTTTCTTT.

The rearrangement uses TRBV9 and TRBJ1-3; no clear D gene. Germline V gene lookup returns CDR1 SGDLS and CDR2 YYNGEE. The CDR3 loop spans 14 amino acids. V was shortened by 0 bases and J by 4 bases, with 8 bases between the two germline ends. The CDR3 DNA follows: TGTGCCAGCAGCGTAGCTCAGGCGGGAAACACCATATATTTT. Translated: CASSVAQAGNTIYF.

As concerns this clonotype: Because the CDR3 is missing its conserved closing phenylalanine or tryptophan, this is likely a read error. This chain joins TRBV11-1 and TRBJ1-2; D is perhaps TRBD1 (5 bases). Trimming cost V 1 base and J 5 bases, with 17 bases left between them. The germline V gene has CDR1 SGHAT and CDR2 FQDESV (reference sequence). The CDR3 consists of 16 residues. This CDR3 reads CASSLGTSGPGYGYTI. The CDR3 bases are TGTGCCAGCAGCTTAGGCACATCGGGACCGGGATATGGCTACACCATC.

The rearrangement links TRBV7-9 to TRBJ1-2; no definite D call. Germline CDR1 reads SEHNR; CDR2 reads FQNEAQ (reference sequence). V was pared by 5 bases and J by 6 bases, with 19 bases between. This CDR3 comprises 15 residues. The CDR3 sequence is CASSLAEVALDGYTF. In nucleotides, the CDR3 is TGTGCCAGCAGCCTGGCGGAGGTAGCTTTGGATGGCTACACCTTC.

V is TRBV25-1 and J is TRBJ2-7; D possibly uses TRBD1 or TRBD2 (6 bases each). V shed 6 bases and J shed 5 bases, with 20 bases lying between them. From germline, CDR1 is MGHDK and CDR2 SYGVNS. This CDR3 has 15 residues. CDR3 in DNA: TGTGCCAGCAGGCTAGGGGGGAGTGGAGGGAACGAGCAGTACTTC. Its protein is CASRLGGSGGNEQYF.

This clonotype was recorded at least ten times. The V and J genes are TRBV6-2 or TRBV6-3 and TRBJ1-1, with 7 bases aligning to TRBD1. Germline CDR1 MNHEY, CDR2 SVGEGT. The CDR3 totals 12 residues. The junction had 6 bases not matched to a gene; V was cut back by 7 bases and J by 7 bases. The CDR3 DNA reads as TGTGCCAGCACCAGGGGGGGGTTTGAAGCTTTCTTT. Encoded protein: CASTRGGFEAFF.

This chain connects TRBV4-3 to TRBJ2-7, with 10 bases that match TRBD1. There are 14 residues in the CDR3. Trimming at V came to 4 bases and at J to 6 bases, leaving 6 bases not matched to a gene. Germline V CDR1 and CDR2: LGHNA, YSLEER. The DNA for the CDR3 is TGCGCCAGCAGCCTGGGACAGGGGTCCCGCGAGCAGTACTTC. Amino acid sequence: CASSLGQGSREQYF.

The chain couples TRBV7-2 to TRBJ2-7, with D perhaps TRBD1 (5 bases). Trimming removed 4 bases at V and 4 bases at J, with 11 bases between. The CDR3 is 13 residues long. Germline V gene data show CDR1 as SGHTA and CDR2 as FQGNSA. CDR3: CASSSGKGYEQYF. CDR3 coding DNA: TGTGCCAGCAGCTCAGGGAAGGGGTACGAGCAGTACTTC. The complete variable domain, with remaining parts taken from reference TRBV7-2 and TRBJ2-7, reads GAGVSQSPSNKVTEKGKDVELRCDPISGHTALYWYRQSLGQGLEFLIYFQGNSAPDKSGLPSDRFSAERTGGSVSTLTIQRTQQEDSAVYLCASSSGKGYEQYFGPGTRLTVT.

Points on this clonotype: The final CDR3 position lacks the conserved phenylalanine or tryptophan, pointing to a likely read error. Because the CDR3's place on the DNA is in doubt, the DNA is left out and the CDR3 is given as listed by TCRdb. This CDR3 is CATSDLHE. This chain uses TRBV24-1 with TRBJ2-7. Germline CDR1 is KGHDR and CDR2 is SFDVKD. Counting both end residues, the CDR3 totals 8 amino acids.

The chain combines TRBV20-1 with TRBJ1-1; no definite D call. Germline loops: CDR1 DFQATT, CDR2 SNEGSKA (reference sequence). V lost 0 bases and J 3 bases, leaving 11 bases between the germline ends. CDR3 length: 14 residues. Here the CDR3 DNA reads TGCAGTGCTAGAGATCTTTGGGGAGACACTGAAGCTTTCTTT. It specifies CSARDLWGDTEAFF.

The chain has TRBV19 and TRBJ1-2, with TRBD1 matching over 9 bases. The germline CDR1 and CDR2 sequences are LNHDA and SQIVND (reference sequence). V shed 3 bases and J 4 bases; nucleotides not matched to a gene: 6. The CDR3 is 15 amino acids. CDR3 DNA: TGTGCCAGTAGTATTACAGGGGGCGTTGGCTATGGCTACACCTTC. Protein sequence: CASSITGGVGYGYTF.

This sequence joins TRBV2 and TRBJ2-7; tentative D call: TRBD1 (5 bases). Trimming removed 7 bases from V and 4 bases from J, with 14 bases in between. The CDR3 has 13 residues. Germline CDR1 SNHLY, CDR2 FYNNEI. The CDR3 sequence is CASNVGAFYEQYF. The CDR3 nucleotides read TGTGCCAGCAATGTTGGGGCCTTTTACGAGCAGTACTTC.

The rearrangement joins TRBV11-2 to TRBJ1-1; 7 bases agree with TRBD1. Per the germline V gene, CDR1 is SGHAT and CDR2 is FQNNGV. V was pared by 5 bases and J by 1 base, with 10 bases of the junction left unmatched. This CDR3 has 16 residues. The CDR3 nucleotides read TGTGCCAGCAGCCACAACCGACAGGGTACGAACACTGAAGCTTTCTTT. This gives the protein CASSHNRQGTNTEAFF.

This clonotype was seen repeatedly, ten times or more. This chain uses TRBV13 with TRBJ1-5; D uncertain. This CDR3 has 14 amino acids. The ends were cut back, 4 bases at V and 2 bases at J, with 9 bases in the middle. Germline CDR1 PRHDT, CDR2 FYEKMQ (reference sequence). CDR3 nucleotides: TGTGCCAGCAGCTATAGACGGGGCAATCAGCCCCAGCATTTT. Amino acid sequence: CASSYRRGNQPQHF.

The sample holds a few counts of this clonotype. The DNA for the CDR3 is TGTGCCAGCAAGATGGTAGCGGGAGCAAGTGAGCAGTACTTC. Residues: CASKMVAGASEQYF. The chain is built from TRBV12-3 or TRBV12-4 and TRBJ2-7, with 9 bases matching TRBD2. This CDR3 region has 14 residues. The trim removed 7 bases at V and 7 bases at J, leaving 11 bases unmatched.

The chain uses TRBV20-1 and TRBJ1-2; the match to TRBD1 covers 7 bases. This CDR3 spans 13 amino acids. Trimming cost V 0 bases and J 8 bases; bases outside gene matches: 6. The germline gives CDR1 DFQATT, CDR2 SNEGSKA (reference sequence). The CDR3 here is CSARDMTGFGYTF. Written as DNA, the CDR3 is TGCAGTGCTAGAGACATGACAGGGTTCGGCTACACCTTC.

V and J are TRBV6-5 and TRBJ1-1, with TRBD1 matching 7 bases. The germline gives CDR1 MNHEY, CDR2 SVGAGI. The CDR3 is 15 residues long. V dropped 2 bases and J dropped 1; count of bases not matched to a gene: 4. CDR3 DNA: TGTGCCAGCAGTTACGCTCCAGGGGGGAACACTGAAGCTTTCTTT. Residues: CASSYAPGGNTEAFF.

The gene calls are TRBV19 and TRBJ1-1, with 9 bases fitting TRBD1. CDR1 and CDR2 (germline): LNHDA, SQIVND (reference sequence). The CDR3 has 13 amino acids. V trimming: 10 bases; J trimming: 3 bases; junction bases outside the gene matches: 6. CDR3: CATRDRADTEAFF. The CDR3 DNA is TGTGCCACTCGGGACAGGGCCGACACTGAAGCTTTCTTT.

This clonotype was seen only a few times. The genes are TRBV24-1 and TRBJ2-1, with a weak D call TRBD2 (6 bases). V shed 3 bases and J shed 3 bases, with 17 bases lying between them. Germline loops: CDR1 KGHDR, CDR2 SFDVKD. This CDR3 spans 17 amino acids. The CDR3 DNA reads TGTGCCACCAGTGATCCGACTAGTCTGGGAAGCTACAATGAGCAGTTCTTC. Its protein is CATSDPTSLGSYNEQFF.

This clonotype turned up a few times. This chain connects TRBV29-1 to TRBJ2-1; tentatively, D is TRBD2 (5 bases). V lost 4 bases and J lost 1, with 11 bases in between. Germline lookup yields CDR1 SQVTM and CDR2 ANQGSEA. This CDR3 is built from 14 residues. CDR3: CSVGMGVSYNEQFF. DNA for the CDR3: TGCAGCGTTGGAATGGGAGTTTCCTACAATGAGCAGTTCTTC.

This chain connects TRBV15 to TRBJ2-3; 14 bases line up with TRBD2. Germline CDR1 is LNHNV and CDR2 is YYDKDF (reference sequence). The CDR3 extends over 17 amino acids. Germline trimming cut 3 bases from V and 1 base from J; bases unmatched to any gene: 3. In DNA, the CDR3 is TGTGCCACCAGCAGGACTAGCGGGAGGGCTGGCACAGATACGCAGTATTTT. It translates to CATSRTSGRAGTDTQYF.

This clonotype showed up many times. The chain recombines TRBV7-9 with TRBJ1-2; 7 bases map to TRBD1. This CDR3 region has 15 residues. The germline V gene has CDR1 SEHNR and CDR2 FQNEAQ (reference sequence). J was trimmed by 2 bases and V by 2 bases; bases with no gene match: 5. CDR3 DNA: TGTGCCAGCAGCTTATCCGGACAGGCGAACTATGGCTACACCTTC. Translation: CASSLSGQANYGYTF.

The table lists this clonotype with a few counts. The chain carries TRBV7-2 and TRBJ2-7; possibly TRBD1 for D (5 bases). Germline assignment: CDR1 SGHTA and CDR2 FQGNSA. Trimming took off 5 bases at V and 3 bases at J, with 11 bases between the two ends. This CDR3 has 13 amino acids. CDR3 bases: TGTGCCAGCAGCGCGGACACCGACTACGAGCAGTACTTC. Residues: CASSADTDYEQYF.